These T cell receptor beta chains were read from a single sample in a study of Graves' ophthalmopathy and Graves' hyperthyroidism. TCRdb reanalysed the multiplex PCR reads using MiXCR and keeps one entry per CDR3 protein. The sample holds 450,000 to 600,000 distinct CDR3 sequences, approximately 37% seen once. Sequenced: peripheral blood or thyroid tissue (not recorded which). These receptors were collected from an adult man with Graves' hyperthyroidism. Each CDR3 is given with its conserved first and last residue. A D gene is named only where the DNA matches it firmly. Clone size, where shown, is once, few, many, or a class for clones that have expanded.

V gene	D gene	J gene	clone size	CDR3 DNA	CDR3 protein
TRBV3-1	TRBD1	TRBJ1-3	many	TGTGCCAGCAGCCAAGCCGACAGGGGGCATGGAAACACCATATATTTT	CASSQADRGHGNTIYF
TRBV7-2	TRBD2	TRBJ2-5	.	TGTGCCAGCATCCCCGCCGGGGGGGGGACCCAGTACTTC	CASIPAGGGTQYF
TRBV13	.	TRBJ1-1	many	TGTGCCAGCAGCTTAGGTCAGGAGGTGGTTACTGAAGCTTTCTTT	CASSLGQEVVTEAFF
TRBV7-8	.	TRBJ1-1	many	TGTGCCAGCAGCATCGAGGGAGCAACTGAAGCTTTCTTT	CASSIEGATEAFF
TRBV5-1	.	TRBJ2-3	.	TGTGCCAGCAGCCAAAGACCGGGACTCCCAAGCACAGATGCGCAGTATTTT	CASSQRPGLPSTDAQYF
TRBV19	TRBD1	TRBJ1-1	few	TGTGCCAGTAGTCCACAGGGGGCTGGCACTGAAGCTTTCTTT	CASSPQGAGTEAFF
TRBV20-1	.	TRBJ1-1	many	TGCAGTGCCTCCAGCGTGAACACTGAAGCTTTCTTT	CSASSVNTEAFF
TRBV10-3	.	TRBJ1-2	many	TGTGCCACCCCGGACGCCGAAGACCCCTATGGCTACACCTTC	CATPDAEDPYGYTF
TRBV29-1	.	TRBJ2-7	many	TGCAGCGTTGATCAGGGTACGGACGAGCAGTACTTC	CSVDQGTDEQYF
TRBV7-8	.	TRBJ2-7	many	TGTGCCAGCAGCTTAGATGAGAGGAGCTACGAGCAGTACTTC	CASSLDERSYEQYF
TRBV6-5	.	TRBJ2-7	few	TGTGCCAGCATCAGTGGGGGGGGCGCAAGTGTATCCTACGAGCAGTACTTC	CASISGGGASVSYEQYF
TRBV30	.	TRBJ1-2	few	TGTGCCTGGAGTGAGAGGTCGGATTTCTGTTGCACCTTC	CAWSERSDFCCTF
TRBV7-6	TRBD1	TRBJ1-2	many	TGTGCCAGCAGTCTCGACAGGGGTAGCGGCTACACCTTC	CASSLDRGSGYTF
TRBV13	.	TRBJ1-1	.	TGTGCCAGCAGTCCTAGGGTAATGGTAACCAACACTGAAGCTTTCTTT	CASSPRVMVTNTEAFF
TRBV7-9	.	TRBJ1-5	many	TGTGCCAGCAGCTTAGCGGTGGATCAGCCCCAGCATTTT	CASSLAVDQPQHF
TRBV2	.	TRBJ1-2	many	TGTGCCAGCAACCGGTGGGGGCGCGACTATGGCTACACCTTC	CASNRWGRDYGYTF
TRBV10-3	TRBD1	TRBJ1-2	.	TGTGCCATCAGTGAGGGGGACAGAGAGACCTTC	CAISEGDRETF
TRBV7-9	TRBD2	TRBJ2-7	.	TGTGCCAGTAGACCACCGGGACTAGCGGGAGACAATGAGCAGTACTTC	CASRPPGLAGDNEQYF
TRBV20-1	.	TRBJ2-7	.	TGCAGTGCTAGAGATCAAGGGAACTCCTACGAGCAGTACTTC	CSARDQGNSYEQYF
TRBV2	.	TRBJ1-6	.	TGTGCCAGCAGCTTAGGGGGTAGGCGCCTTCTTTCACCCCTCCACTTT	CASSLGGRRLLSPLHF
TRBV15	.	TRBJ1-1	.	TGTGCCACCAGCAGTACGACTTGGGGTGGTGAAGCTTTCTTT	CATSSTTWGGEAFF
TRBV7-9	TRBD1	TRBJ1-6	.	TGTGCCAGCAGCTTAGAAGGTTTTCGGGGGACAGGGTTCGTAACCCTCCACTTT	CASSLEGFRGTGFVTLHF
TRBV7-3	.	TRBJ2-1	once	TGTGCCAGCAGCTTATCAGTCGATGAGCAGTTCTTC	CASSLSVDEQFF
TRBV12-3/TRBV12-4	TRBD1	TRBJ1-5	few	TGTGCCAGCCAACTACAGGGGGACAATCAGCCCCAGCATTTT	CASQLQGDNQPQHF
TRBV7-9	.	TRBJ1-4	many	TGTGCCAGCAGCTTAAGGCGACAACAGAATGAAAAACTGTTTTTT	CASSLRRQQNEKLFF
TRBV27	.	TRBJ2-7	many	TGCGCCAGCAGCTTGGCCGGGCCCTACGAGCAGTACTTC	CASSLAGPYEQYF
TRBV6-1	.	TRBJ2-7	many	TGTGCCAGCAGTGAACACCGGGATGCCTACGAGCAGTACTTC	CASSEHRDAYEQYF
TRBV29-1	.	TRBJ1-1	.	TGCAGCGTTGATCTAGTAGCGGGGGCAGGTACTGAAGCTTTCTTT	CSVDLVAGAGTEAFF
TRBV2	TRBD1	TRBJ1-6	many	TGTGCCAGCAGTGAAGGGACAGGGCATTCACCCCTCCACTTT	CASSEGTGHSPLHF